The clone carrying this T cell receptor beta chain has only one observation. TCRdb's copy holds only in-frame clones and misses some; the assay was immunoSEQ multiplex PCR. Of about 160,000 clones in the sample, less than 95% were seen once. The data belong to a study of control samples from healthy donors and cancer patients. This receptor was identified in a man aged 55-75 years with colorectal cancer. Input material: PBMCs.

The CDR3 coding sequence is TGTGCCAGCAGTCCCCCGGGACAGGGTAACTATGGCTACACCTTC. Translation gives CASSPPGQGNYGYTF. J is TRBJ1-2 and V is TRBV27; 9 bases are shared with TRBD1. CDR3 length equals 15 residues. V was clipped by 5 bases and J by 1 base; unmatched bases: 5. CDR1 and CDR2 (germline): MNHEY, SMNVEV (reference sequence).